The 17 T cell receptor beta chains listed next were all sequenced from one sample in a study of blood T cells in healthy people across ages. The second PCR ran about 6 to 12 cycles with a sample-barcoded 5' primer and J-beta primers. Using its own MiXCR run on the 5' RACE reads, TCRdb lists one record per CDR3 protein. The repertoire includes roughly 2 million distinct CDR3 sequences, 49% of them detected once, and less than 2.5% sits in the top ten. Sequencing was done on a sample of blood. The receptors shown here come from a woman in her thirties or forties in good health.

V is TRBV28 and J is TRBJ2-1; TRBD2 matches 10 bases. Germline CDR1 reads MDHEN; CDR2 reads SYDVKM. Germline trimming cut 7 bases from V and 7 bases from J; bases unmatched to any gene: 10. The CDR3 consists of 15 residues. The CDR3 DNA follows: TGTGCCAGCATGCTAGCGGGGGACTTTAAGAATGAGCAGTTCTTC. Translated: CASMLAGDFKNEQFF. The complete variable domain, with remaining parts taken from reference TRBV28 and TRBJ2-1, reads DVKVTQSSRYLVKRTGEKVFLECVQDMDHENMFWYRQDPGLGLRLIYFSYDVKMKEKGDIPEGYSVSREKKERFSLILESASTNQTSMYLCASMLAGDFKNEQFFGPGTRLTVL.

V gene TRBV28 combines with J gene TRBJ1-2, with D perhaps TRBD1 (6 bases). CDR3 length equals 13 residues. Per germline, CDR1 MDHEN and CDR2 SYDVKM. V gave up 8 bases and J gave up 0 bases, with 10 bases separating them. CDR3 bases: TGTGCCAGCGGGCGGACAGCTAACTATGGCTACACCTTC. Its protein is CASGRTANYGYTF.

The sample holds a few counts of this clonotype. V is TRBV5-1 and J is TRBJ1-2, with TRBD1 matching 9 bases. Germline loops: CDR1 SGHRS, CDR2 YFSETQ. Unmatched junction bases numbered 9, after V lost 4 bases and J lost 8 bases. The CDR3 runs to 14 residues. The CDR3, as DNA: TGCGCCAGCAGCCTCCGGGACAGGGCGGTCGGCTACACCTTC. This translates into CASSLRDRAVGYTF.

The V call is TRBV7-6, the J call TRBJ1-5, with D possibly TRBD1 on 5 matching bases. Between the trimmed V and J ends, which lost 5 bases and 7 bases, there was a span of 15 bases. The CDR3 totals 14 residues. The germline V gene has CDR1 SGHVS and CDR2 FNYEAQ. CDR3 bases: TGTGCCAGCAGCCCTCTCGGGGCTCAGCAGCCCCAGCATTTT. This encodes CASSPLGAQQPQHF.

This clonotype was counted only a few times. The rearrangement uses TRBV10-3 and TRBJ2-7; unclear D gene. The CDR3 sequence is 12 residues long. Germline CDR1 and CDR2: ENHRY and SYGVKD. The V end lost 10 bases, the J end lost 1 base, and 11 bases lay between the germline ends. In DNA, the CDR3 is TGTGCCACCAAGACGGAATCCTACGAGCAGTACTTC. Protein sequence: CATKTESYEQYF.

This clonotype occurred once. This chain uses TRBV4-1 with TRBJ1-5; weak D call: TRBD1 (5 bases). The CDR3 runs to 16 residues. The ends were cut back, 2 bases at V and 1 base at J, with 12 bases in the middle. CDR1 MGHRA and CDR2 YSYEKL come from the germline V gene. The CDR3 DNA reads as TGCGCCAGCAGCCAAATGGGGACGGACAGCAATCAGCCCCAGCATTTT. Its translation: CASSQMGTDSNQPQHF.

The J gene is TRBJ1-5, the V gene TRBV12-3 or TRBV12-4; D not resolved. This CDR3 contains 14 residues. Trimming removed 6 bases from V and 1 base from J, with 10 bases in between. The CDR3 DNA sequence: TGTGCCAGCAGGCCGACACAAAGCAATCAGCCCCAGCATTTT. Its translation: CASRPTQSNQPQHF.

In DNA, the CDR3 is TGTGCCAGCAGTTACAGGGAGGACTCTGACTATGGCTACACCTTC. It codes for CASSYREDSDYGYTF. The chain uses TRBV6-2 or TRBV6-3 and TRBJ1-2, with D unresolved. The CDR3 has 15 residues. Trimming shortened V by 2 bases and J by 3 bases, and 13 bases separated the two germline ends. CDR1 is MNHEY and CDR2 is SVGEGT in the germline V gene.

This clonotype was seen a few times. V is TRBV4-2 and J is TRBJ2-7; tentative D call: TRBD2 (6 bases). The length of the CDR3 is 15 residues. Germline V lookup: CDR1 LGHNA, CDR2 YNFKEQ. Trimming left V 3 bases short and J 2 bases short, with 14 bases between. CDR3 sequence: CASSQGLAGPYEQYF. In DNA, the CDR3 is TGTGCCAGCAGCCAGGGTCTCGCGGGACCCTACGAGCAGTACTTC.

The chain links TRBV28 to TRBJ2-3, with TRBD1 matching over 7 bases. CDR1 and CDR2 from the germline V gene are MDHEN and SYDVKM. The ends lost 7 bases at V and 1 base at J; junction bases unmatched: 11. CDR3 length: 16 amino acids. This chain's CDR3 is CASNPSGQLGTDTQYF. CDR3 nucleotides: TGTGCCAGCAACCCATCGGGACAGCTCGGCACAGATACGCAGTATTTT.

To note about this clonotype: The junction departs from germline at one end; a sequencing error may be responsible. The rearrangement joins TRBV29-1 to TRBJ2-1; D could derive from TRBD1 or TRBD2 (5 bases each). Germline CDR1 and CDR2: SQVTM and ANQGSEA. The CDR3 is 18 residues long. CDR3 protein: CSVEGADGMLLGGNEQFF. CDR3 in DNA: TGCAGTGTTGAAGGGGCAGATGGCATGCTATTAGGAGGCAATGAGCAGTTCTTC.

V usage is TRBV29-1 and J usage is TRBJ1-1; 9 nucleotides match TRBD1. The CDR3 length is 13 residues. J was trimmed by 3 bases and V by 1 base; bases with no gene match: 0. Germline CDR1 reads SQVTM; CDR2 reads ANQGSEA. The DNA of the CDR3 is TGCAGCGTTGAAGGGACAGGGGACACTGAAGCTTTCTTT. It codes for CSVEGTGDTEAFF.

This chain joins TRBV27 and TRBJ2-7, with D perhaps matching TRBD1 or TRBD2 (6 bases each). The J call may be in error: the DNA end matches TRBJ2-5 better. This CDR3 is 15 amino acids long. Germline-derived CDR1 and CDR2 are MNHEY and SMNVEV (reference sequence). The CDR3 nucleotides read TGTGCCAGCAGTTTCTGGGGGGCCCAAGGAGAGACCCAGTACTTC. Translation: CASSFWGAQGETQYF.

This clonotype turned up a few times. This chain joins TRBV28 and TRBJ2-5; no definite D call. Germline CDR1 MDHEN, CDR2 SYDVKM. CDR3 length equals 13 residues. The V and J ends lost 3 bases and 1 base respectively, with 6 bases between them. CDR3 sequence reads: CASSFNFQETQYF. CDR3 nucleotides: TGTGCCAGCAGTTTCAACTTCCAAGAGACCCAGTACTTC.

This clonotype was seen only a few times. The V call is TRBV7-9, the J call TRBJ2-1; either TRBD1 or TRBD2 may supply D (5 bases each). Per the germline V gene, CDR1 is SEHNR and CDR2 is FQNEAQ (reference sequence). CDR3 length equals 13 residues. V was trimmed by 5 bases and J by 5 bases, leaving 10 bases between them. CDR3 protein: CASSPLGDNEQFF. The DNA of the CDR3 is TGTGCCAGCAGCCCCTTGGGGGACAATGAGCAGTTCTTC.

This chain joins TRBV15 and TRBJ1-2; the D is unclear. V gave up 0 bases and J gave up 8 bases, with 16 bases separating them. Germline values: CDR1 LNHNV, CDR2 YYDKDF (reference sequence). The length of the CDR3 is 15 residues. CDR3 in amino acids: CATSRDIGIREGYTF. CDR3 sequence (DNA): TGTGCCACCAGCAGAGATATAGGGATTAGGGAAGGCTACACCTTC.

This chain links TRBV6-5 with TRBJ1-2, with D perhaps TRBD1 (5 bases). CDR1 is MNHEY and CDR2 is SVGAGI in the germline V gene. This CDR3 is built from 14 residues. Trimming left V 6 bases short and J 4 bases short, with 15 bases between. CDR3 DNA: TGTGCCAGCAGGGGGGGATTTTTGGGCTATGGCTACACCTTC. Its translation is CASRGGFLGYGYTF.